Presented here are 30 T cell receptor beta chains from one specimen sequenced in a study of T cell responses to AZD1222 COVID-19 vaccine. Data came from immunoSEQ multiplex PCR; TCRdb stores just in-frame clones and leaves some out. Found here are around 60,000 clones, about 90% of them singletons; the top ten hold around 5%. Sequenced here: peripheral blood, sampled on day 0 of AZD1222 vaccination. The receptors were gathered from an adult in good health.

The CDR3 DNA sequence: TGTGCCAGCAGCTCGACTAGCTGGGAGACCCAGTACTTC. This translates into CASSSTSWETQYF. V and J are TRBV11-2 and TRBJ2-5; 7 bases map to TRBD2. This CDR3 has 13 residues. V lost 4 bases to trimming and J lost 5 bases; unmatched junction nucleotides: 4. Per germline, CDR1 SGHAT and CDR2 FQNNGV.

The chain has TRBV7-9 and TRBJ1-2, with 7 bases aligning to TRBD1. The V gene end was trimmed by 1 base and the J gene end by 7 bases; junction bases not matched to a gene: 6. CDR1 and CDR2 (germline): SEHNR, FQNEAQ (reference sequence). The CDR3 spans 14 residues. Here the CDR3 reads CASSLGGTERGYTF. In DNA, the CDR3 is TGTGCCAGCAGCTTAGGGGGGACAGAGCGTGGCTACACCTTC.

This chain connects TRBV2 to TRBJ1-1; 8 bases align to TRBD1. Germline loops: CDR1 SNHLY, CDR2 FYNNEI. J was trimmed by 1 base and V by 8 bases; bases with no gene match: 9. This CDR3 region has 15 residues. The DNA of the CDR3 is TGTGCCAGCCAACGCCAAGACAGGGGGAACACTGAAGCTTTCTTT. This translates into CASQRQDRGNTEAFF.

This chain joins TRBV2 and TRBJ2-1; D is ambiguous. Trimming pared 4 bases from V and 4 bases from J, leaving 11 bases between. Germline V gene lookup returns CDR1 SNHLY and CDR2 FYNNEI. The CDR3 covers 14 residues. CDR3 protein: CASSVQPPYNEQFF. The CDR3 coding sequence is TGTGCCAGCAGTGTCCAGCCCCCGTACAATGAGCAGTTCTTC.

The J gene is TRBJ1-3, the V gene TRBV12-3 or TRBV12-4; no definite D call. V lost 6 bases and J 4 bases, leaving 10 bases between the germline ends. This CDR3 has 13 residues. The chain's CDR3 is CASRIVPGNTIYF. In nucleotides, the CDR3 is TGTGCCAGCAGGATAGTACCCGGAAACACCATATATTTT.

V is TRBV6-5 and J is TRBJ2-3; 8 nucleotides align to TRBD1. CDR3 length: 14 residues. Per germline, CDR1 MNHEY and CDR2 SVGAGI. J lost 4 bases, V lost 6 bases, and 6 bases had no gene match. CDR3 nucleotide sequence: TGTGCCAGCAGCCCAGGGGGCAGGGCAGATACGCAGTATTTT. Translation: CASSPGGRADTQYF.

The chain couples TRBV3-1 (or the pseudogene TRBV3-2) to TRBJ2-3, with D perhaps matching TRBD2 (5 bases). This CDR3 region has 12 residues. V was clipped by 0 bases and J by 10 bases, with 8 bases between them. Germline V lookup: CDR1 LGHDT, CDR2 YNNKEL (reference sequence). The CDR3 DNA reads TGTGCCAGCAGCCAAGACGAGGGTGCGCAGTATTTT. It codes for CASSQDEGAQYF.

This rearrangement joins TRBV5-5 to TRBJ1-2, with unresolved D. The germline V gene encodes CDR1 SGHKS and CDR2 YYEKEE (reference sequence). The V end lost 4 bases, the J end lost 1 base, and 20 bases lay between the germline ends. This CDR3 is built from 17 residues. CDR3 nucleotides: TGTGCCAGCAGCCCGCCATACGCGTCCGTCAGTAACTATGGCTACACCTTC. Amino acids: CASSPPYASVSNYGYTF.

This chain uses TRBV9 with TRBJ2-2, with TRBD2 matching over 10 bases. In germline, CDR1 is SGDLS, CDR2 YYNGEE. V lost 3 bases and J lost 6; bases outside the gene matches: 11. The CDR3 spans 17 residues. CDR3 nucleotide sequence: TGTGCCAGCAGCGGAGGCGGGACTAGCGCCGCGGCCGGGGAGCTGTTTTTT. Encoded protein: CASSGGGTSAAAGELFF.

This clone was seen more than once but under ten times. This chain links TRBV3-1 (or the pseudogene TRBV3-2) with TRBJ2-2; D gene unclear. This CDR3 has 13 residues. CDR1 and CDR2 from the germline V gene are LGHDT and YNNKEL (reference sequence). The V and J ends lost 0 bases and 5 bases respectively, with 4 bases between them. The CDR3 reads CASSQDTTGELFF. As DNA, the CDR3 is TGTGCCAGCAGCCAAGATACAACCGGGGAGCTGTTTTTT.

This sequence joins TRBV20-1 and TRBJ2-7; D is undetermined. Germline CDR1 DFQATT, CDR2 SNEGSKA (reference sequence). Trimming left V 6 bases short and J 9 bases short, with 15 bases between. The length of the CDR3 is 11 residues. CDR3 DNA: TGCAGTGCAGGCTCTAGTTCGGGGCAGTACTTC. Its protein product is CSAGSSSGQYF.

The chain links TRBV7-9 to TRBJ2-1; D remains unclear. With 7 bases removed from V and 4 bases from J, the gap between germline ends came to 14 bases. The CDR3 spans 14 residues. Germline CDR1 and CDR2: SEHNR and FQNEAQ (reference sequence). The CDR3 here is CASTGSTAYNEQFF. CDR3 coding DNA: TGTGCCAGCACAGGTAGTACAGCATACAATGAGCAGTTCTTC.

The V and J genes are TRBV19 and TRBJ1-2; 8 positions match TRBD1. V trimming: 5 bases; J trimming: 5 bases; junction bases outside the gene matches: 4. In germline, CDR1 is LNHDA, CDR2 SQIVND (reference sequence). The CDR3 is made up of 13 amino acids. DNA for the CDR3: TGTGCCAGTAGTCACGGACAGGGATATGGCTACACCTTC. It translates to CASSHGQGYGYTF.

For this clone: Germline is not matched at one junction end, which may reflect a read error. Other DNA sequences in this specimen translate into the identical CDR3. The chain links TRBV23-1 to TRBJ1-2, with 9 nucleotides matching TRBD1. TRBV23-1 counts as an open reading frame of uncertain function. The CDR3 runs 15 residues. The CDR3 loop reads CASSQFPGQGYGYTF. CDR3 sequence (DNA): TGTGCCAGCAGTCAGTTCCCGGGACAGGGCTATGGCTACACCTTC.

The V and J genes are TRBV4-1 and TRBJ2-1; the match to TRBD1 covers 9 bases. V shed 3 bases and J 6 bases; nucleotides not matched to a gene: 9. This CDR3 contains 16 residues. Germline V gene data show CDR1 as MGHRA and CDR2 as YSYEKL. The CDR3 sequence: CASSHDLGTGINEQFF. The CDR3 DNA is TGCGCCAGCAGCCATGATTTAGGGACAGGGATCAATGAGCAGTTCTTC.

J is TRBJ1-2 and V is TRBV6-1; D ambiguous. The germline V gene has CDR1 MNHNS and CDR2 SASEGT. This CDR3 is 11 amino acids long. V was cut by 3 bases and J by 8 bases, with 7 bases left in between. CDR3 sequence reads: CASSDRFGYTF. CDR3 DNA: TGTGCCAGCAGTGACAGGTTCGGCTACACCTTC.

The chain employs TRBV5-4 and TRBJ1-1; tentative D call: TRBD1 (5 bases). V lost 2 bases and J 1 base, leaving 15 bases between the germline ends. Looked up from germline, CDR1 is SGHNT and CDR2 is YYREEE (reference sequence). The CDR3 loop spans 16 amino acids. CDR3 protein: CASSFGWGRTNTEAFF. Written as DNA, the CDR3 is TGTGCCAGCAGCTTCGGCTGGGGCCGAACGAACACTGAAGCTTTCTTT.

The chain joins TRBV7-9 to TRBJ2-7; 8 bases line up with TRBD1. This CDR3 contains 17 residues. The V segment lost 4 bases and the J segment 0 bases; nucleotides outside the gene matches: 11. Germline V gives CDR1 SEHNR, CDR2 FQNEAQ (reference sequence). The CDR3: CASSSINRDRPSYEQYF. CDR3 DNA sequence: TGTGCCAGCAGCTCAATTAACCGGGACAGGCCCTCCTACGAGCAGTACTTC.

CDR3 loop: CASSSGSGSGNTIYF. Here the CDR3 DNA reads TGCGCCAGCAGCTCCGGTTCCGGCTCTGGAAACACCATATATTTT. The chain couples TRBV10-1 to TRBJ1-3; D not resolved. Trimming pared 6 bases from V and 0 bases from J, leaving 12 bases between. Germline V gene data show CDR1 as WNHNN and CDR2 as SYGVQD (reference sequence). CDR3 length: 15 amino acids.

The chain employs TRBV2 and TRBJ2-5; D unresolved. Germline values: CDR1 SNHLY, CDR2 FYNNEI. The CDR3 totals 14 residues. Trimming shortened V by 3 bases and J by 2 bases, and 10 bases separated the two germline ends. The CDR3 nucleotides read TGTGCCAGCAGTGACCGGCTCCTACAAGAGACCCAGTACTTC. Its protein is CASSDRLLQETQYF. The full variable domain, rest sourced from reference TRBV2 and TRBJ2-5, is EPEVTQTPSHQVTQMGQEVILRCVPISNHLYFYWYRQILGQKVEFLVSFYNNEISEKSEIFDDQFSVERPDGSNFTLKIRSTKLEDSAMYFCASSDRLLQETQYFGPGTRLLVL.

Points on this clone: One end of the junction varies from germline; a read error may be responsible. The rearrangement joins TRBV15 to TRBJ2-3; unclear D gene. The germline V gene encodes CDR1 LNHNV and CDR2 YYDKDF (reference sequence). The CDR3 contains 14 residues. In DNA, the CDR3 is TGTGCCACCAGCGGAGACGCTAGCACAGATACGCAGTATTTT. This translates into CATSGDASTDTQYF.

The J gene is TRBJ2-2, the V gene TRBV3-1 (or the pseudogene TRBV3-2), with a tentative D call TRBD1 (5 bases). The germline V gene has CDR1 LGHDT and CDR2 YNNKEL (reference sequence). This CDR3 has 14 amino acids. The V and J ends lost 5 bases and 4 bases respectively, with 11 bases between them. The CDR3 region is CASSELQATGELFF. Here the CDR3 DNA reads TGTGCCAGCAGCGAATTACAGGCCACCGGGGAGCTGTTTTTT.

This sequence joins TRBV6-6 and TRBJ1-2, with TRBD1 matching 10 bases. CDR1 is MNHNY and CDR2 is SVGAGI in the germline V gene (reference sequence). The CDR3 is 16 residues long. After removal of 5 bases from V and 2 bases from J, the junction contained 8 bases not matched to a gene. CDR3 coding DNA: TGTGCCAGCAGTAACTATGGGACAGGGGACAACTATGGCTACACCTTC. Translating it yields CASSNYGTGDNYGYTF.

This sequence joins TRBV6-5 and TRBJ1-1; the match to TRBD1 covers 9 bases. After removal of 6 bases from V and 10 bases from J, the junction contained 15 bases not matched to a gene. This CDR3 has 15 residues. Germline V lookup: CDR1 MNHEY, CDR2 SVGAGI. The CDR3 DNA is TGTGCCAGCAGACTCACCCCTACAGGGGGCCTCGGAGCTTTCTTT. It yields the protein CASRLTPTGGLGAFF.

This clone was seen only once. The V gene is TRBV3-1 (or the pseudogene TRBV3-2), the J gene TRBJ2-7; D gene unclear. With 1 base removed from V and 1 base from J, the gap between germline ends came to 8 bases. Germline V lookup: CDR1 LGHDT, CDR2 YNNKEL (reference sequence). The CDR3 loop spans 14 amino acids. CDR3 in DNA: TGTGCCAGCAGCCAAGGTGTCGGGTCCTACGAGCAGTACTTC. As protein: CASSQGVGSYEQYF.

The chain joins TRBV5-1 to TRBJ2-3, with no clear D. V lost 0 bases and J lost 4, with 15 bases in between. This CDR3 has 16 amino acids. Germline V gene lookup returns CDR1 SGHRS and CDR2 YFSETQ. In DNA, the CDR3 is TGCGCCAGCAGCTTGGTCGTGGGCGTAAGCGCAGATACGCAGTATTTT. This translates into CASSLVVGVSADTQYF. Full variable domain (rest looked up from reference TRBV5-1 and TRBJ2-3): KAGVTQTPRYLIKTRGQQVTLSCSPISGHRSVSWYQQTPGQGLQFLFEYFSETQRNKGNFPGRFSGRQFSNSRSEMNVSTLELGDSALYLCASSLVVGVSADTQYFGPGTRLTVL.

The CDR3 DNA follows: TGTGCCTGCCGTAGGGGCGGGGGGAACAATGAGCAGTTCTTC. Its protein is CACRRGGGNNEQFF. The chain has TRBV6-5 and TRBJ2-1, with 8 bases fitting TRBD2. CDR1 and CDR2 (germline): MNHEY, SVGAGI. This CDR3 spans 14 amino acids. V was pared by 11 bases and J by 5 bases, with 11 bases of the junction left unmatched.

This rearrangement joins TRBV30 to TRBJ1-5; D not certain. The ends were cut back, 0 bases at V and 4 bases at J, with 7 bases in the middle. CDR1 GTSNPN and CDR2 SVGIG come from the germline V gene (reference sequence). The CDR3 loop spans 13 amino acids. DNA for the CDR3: TGTGCCTGGAGTGTAAGTGGGAATCAGCCCCAGCATTTT. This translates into CAWSVSGNQPQHF.

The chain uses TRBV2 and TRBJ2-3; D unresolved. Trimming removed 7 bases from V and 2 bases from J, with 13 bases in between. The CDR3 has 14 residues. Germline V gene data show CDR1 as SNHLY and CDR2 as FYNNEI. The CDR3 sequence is CASIRRPFTDTQYF. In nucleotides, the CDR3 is TGTGCCAGCATAAGGCGGCCGTTCACAGATACGCAGTATTTT. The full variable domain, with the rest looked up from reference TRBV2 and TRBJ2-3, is EPEVTQTPSHQVTQMGQEVILRCVPISNHLYFYWYRQILGQKVEFLVSFYNNEISEKSEIFDDQFSVERPDGSNFTLKIRSTKLEDSAMYFCASIRRPFTDTQYFGPGTRLTVL.

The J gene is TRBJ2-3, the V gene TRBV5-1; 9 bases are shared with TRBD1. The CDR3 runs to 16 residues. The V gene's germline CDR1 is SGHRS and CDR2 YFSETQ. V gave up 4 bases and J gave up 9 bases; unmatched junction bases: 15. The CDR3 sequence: CASSVGTGPAGRTQYF. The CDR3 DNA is TGCGCCAGCAGCGTGGGGACAGGGCCGGCGGGGAGGACGCAGTATTTT. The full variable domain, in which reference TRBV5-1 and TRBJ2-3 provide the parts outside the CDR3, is KAGVTQTPRYLIKTRGQQVTLSCSPISGHRSVSWYQQTPGQGLQFLFEYFSETQRNKGNFPGRFSGRQFSNSRSEMNVSTLELGDSALYLCASSVGTGPAGRTQYFGPGTRLTVL.